A single sample gave rise to the 13 T cell receptor beta chains below, sequenced in a study of T cell responses to AZD1222 COVID-19 vaccine. Profiled with immunoSEQ multiplex PCR; TCRdb holds only in-frame clones, not every one. The sample gives about 99,000 clones, around 90% of which show up once; 4.5% to 5.5% is in the top ten. The source material was peripheral blood, sampled on day 0 of AZD1222 vaccination. Source of these receptors: an adult in good health.

CDR3 in DNA: TGTGCCATCAGTGAACCCCGGGGTAGCGGGGGTGACAATGAGCAGTTCTTC. It codes for CAISEPRGSGGDNEQFF. The chain recombines TRBV10-3 with TRBJ2-1; 9 bases map to TRBD2. V lost 3 bases to trimming and J lost 5 bases; unmatched junction nucleotides: 11. The CDR3 is 17 residues long. Germline CDR1 is ENHRY and CDR2 is SYGVKD.

This chain uses TRBV5-8 with TRBJ2-7; 8 bases are a match to TRBD2. The trim removed 1 base at V and 0 bases at J, leaving 6 bases unmatched. This CDR3 has 16 amino acids. From germline, CDR1 is SGHTS and CDR2 YDEGEE. CDR3 nucleotides: TGTGCCAGCAGCTTGCCCGGGCGGGGGGACTCCTACGAGCAGTACTTC. Residues: CASSLPGRGDSYEQYF.

This chain connects TRBV5-1 to TRBJ2-1; TRBD2 matches at 8 bases. Germline CDR1 and CDR2: SGHRS and YFSETQ. Trimming took 6 bases from V and 1 from J; bases not matched to a gene: 12. The CDR3 runs to 17 residues. The CDR3 sequence: CASNPSQAGVSYNEQFF. The CDR3 DNA reads TGCGCCAGCAACCCATCACAAGCGGGGGTTTCCTACAATGAGCAGTTCTTC.

The chain combines TRBV4-1 with TRBJ1-1; a weak D match, TRBD1 (5 bases). The CDR3 runs to 13 residues. The ends were cut back, 3 bases at V and 5 bases at J, with 10 bases in the middle. Germline V lookup: CDR1 MGHRA, CDR2 YSYEKL. This CDR3 is CASSHPGGTEAFF. DNA for the CDR3: TGCGCCAGCAGCCATCCCGGGGGGACTGAAGCTTTCTTT.

This rearrangement joins TRBV27 to TRBJ2-1; D may be TRBD2 (5 bases). Per germline, CDR1 MNHEY and CDR2 SMNVEV (reference sequence). Trimming pared 3 bases from V and 1 base from J, leaving 7 bases between. The CDR3 runs 14 residues. The CDR3 nucleotides are TGTGCCAGCAGTTTCGGGATTTCCTACAATGAGCAGTTCTTC. It encodes CASSFGISYNEQFF.

J is TRBJ1-1 and V is TRBV7-8; the match to TRBD1 covers 7 bases. CDR1 is SGHVS and CDR2 is FQNEAQ in the germline V gene. The ends lost 2 bases at V and 2 bases at J; junction bases unmatched: 5. This CDR3 contains 15 residues. CDR3 nucleotides: TGTGCCAGCAGCTTAATGAGACAGGGAAACACTGAAGCTTTCTTT. The encoded protein is CASSLMRQGNTEAFF.

The rearrangement joins TRBV7-2 to TRBJ2-3; D possibly matches TRBD1 or TRBD2 (6 bases each). CDR1 and CDR2 from the germline V gene are SGHTA and FQGNSA. V was cut by 4 bases and J by 2 bases, with 13 bases left in between. The CDR3 has 15 amino acids. The CDR3: CASSSSGGPTDTQYF. For the CDR3, the DNA is TGTGCCAGCAGCTCAAGTGGGGGGCCCACAGATACGCAGTATTTT.

The CDR3 coding sequence is TGCAGCACAGGGGGAAGTGGGGAGACCCAGTACTTC. This gives the protein CSTGGSGETQYF. The chain couples TRBV29-1 to TRBJ2-5; 8 positions agree with TRBD1. V shed 8 bases, J shed 5 bases, and the junction held 7 bases outside the gene matches. Germline loops: CDR1 SQVTM, CDR2 ANQGSEA. The length of the CDR3 is 12 residues.

The chain links TRBV19 to TRBJ2-7, with D unclear. V lost 4 bases to trimming and J lost 0 bases, with 13 bases between them. CDR3 length equals 15 residues. CDR1 and CDR2 from the germline V gene are LNHDA and SQIVND (reference sequence). CDR3 residues: CASSKRLLNSYEQYF. The CDR3 nucleotides read TGTGCCAGTAGTAAGCGCCTGCTCAACTCCTACGAGCAGTACTTC.

The chain employs TRBV5-1 and TRBJ1-6; TRBD1 matches at 7 bases. This CDR3 region has 14 residues. The J segment lost 8 bases and the V segment lost 4 bases, leaving 6 bases of the junction unmatched. The germline CDR1 and CDR2 sequences are SGHRS and YFSETQ. The CDR3 region has the DNA TGCGCCAGCAGCCCCAACAGGGGAGATTCACCCCTCCACTTT. The encoded protein is CASSPNRGDSPLHF.

The V call is TRBV28, the J call TRBJ1-1; the D gene is possibly TRBD1 (6 bases). The CDR3 runs 13 residues. Germline CDR1 is MDHEN and CDR2 is SYDVKM. The V and J ends lost 7 bases and 5 bases respectively, with 14 bases between them. The CDR3 nucleotides read TGTGCCAGCACCGAACAGGGATGGACTGAAGCTTTCTTT. Translating it yields CASTEQGWTEAFF.

This clone appeared once. This sequence joins TRBV7-2 and TRBJ2-5; 9 nucleotides align to TRBD2. The J segment lost 5 bases and the V segment lost 4 bases, leaving 5 bases of the junction unmatched. Per germline, CDR1 SGHTA and CDR2 FQGNSA. The CDR3 is made up of 14 amino acids. The CDR3 protein is CASSSLAGRETQYF. CDR3 nucleotide sequence: TGTGCCAGCAGCTCCCTAGCGGGGCGGGAGACCCAGTACTTC.

The chain has TRBV19 and TRBJ2-7; TRBD1 agrees at 9 bases. The V and J ends lost 4 bases and 5 bases, in that order; junction bases with no gene match: 3. The CDR3 is 13 residues long. The germline V gene has CDR1 LNHDA and CDR2 SQIVND (reference sequence). The CDR3 spells CASSTGQGNEQYF. The CDR3 DNA is TGTGCCAGTAGTACGGGACAGGGTAACGAGCAGTACTTC. Full variable domain (missing parts from reference TRBV19 and TRBJ2-7): DGGITQSPKYLFRKEGQNVTLSCEQNLNHDAMYWYRQDPGQGLRLIYYSQIVNDFQKGDIAEGYSVSREKKESFPLTVTSAQKNPTAFYLCASSTGQGNEQYFGPGTRLTVT.